Listed here are 20 T cell receptor beta chains from one sample, sequenced in a study of blood T cells in healthy people across ages. For the second PCR, which ran for about 6 to 11 cycles, a sample-barcoded 5' primer and a J-beta primer mix were used. MiXCR was run by TCRdb on the 5' RACE reads, yielding one entry per CDR3 protein. Of under 2 million distinct CDR3 sequences in the sample, about 35% were seen once. The sample comprised blood. These receptors were obtained from a woman in her thirties in good health.

This rearrangement joins TRBV5-1 to TRBJ2-3, with TRBD2 matching over 9 bases. The CDR3 extends over 16 amino acids. Germline V gene lookup returns CDR1 SGHRS and CDR2 YFSETQ. With V trimmed by 6 bases and J by 2 bases, 10 bases remained unmatched. CDR3 residues: CASKPGTSQATDTQYF. Here the CDR3 DNA reads TGCGCCAGCAAACCAGGGACTAGCCAGGCCACAGATACGCAGTATTTT.

The chain uses TRBV4-2 and TRBJ2-1, with a weak D call TRBD1 (7 bases). The CDR3 totals 14 residues. The germline gives CDR1 LGHNA, CDR2 YNFKEQ. Trimming removed 4 bases at V and 7 bases at J, with 14 bases between. DNA for the CDR3: TGTGCCAGCAGCCCCTTGGAGGGGGCGAATGAGCAGTTCTTC. It translates to CASSPLEGANEQFF.

This rearrangement joins TRBV20-1 to TRBJ2-1, with 8 positions matching TRBD1. Germline CDR1 DFQATT, CDR2 SNEGSKA (reference sequence). The ends lost 0 bases at V and 0 bases at J; junction bases unmatched: 7. The CDR3 has 17 amino acids. CDR3 bases: TGCAGTGCTAGAGACCCGACAGGGGTAGACTCCTACAATGAGCAGTTCTTC. It encodes CSARDPTGVDSYNEQFF.

In its sample, this clonotype was seen a few times. The V call is TRBV10-1, the J call TRBJ2-3; 16 bases are a match to TRBD2. The CDR3 is 15 residues long. The germline CDR1 and CDR2 sequences are WNHNN and SYGVQD (reference sequence). With V trimmed by 6 bases and J by 8 bases, 5 bases remained unmatched. This CDR3 is CASSGTSGRASTQYF. The CDR3 nucleotides read TGCGCCAGCAGCGGGACTAGCGGGAGGGCTAGTACGCAGTATTTT.

In its sample, this clonotype was seen many times. The V call is TRBV11-2, the J call TRBJ2-5; TRBD1 agrees at 10 bases. Germline CDR1 and CDR2: SGHAT and FQNNGV. Trimming removed 6 bases from V and 5 bases from J; junction bases left unmatched: 9. This CDR3 region has 15 residues. This CDR3 is CASSLGGQGGETQYF. The CDR3 nucleotides read TGTGCCAGCAGTCTTGGTGGACAGGGGGGGGAGACCCAGTACTTC.

This clonotype was counted a few times. The V call is TRBV7-9, the J call TRBJ2-7, with 9 bases aligning to TRBD1. The CDR3 sequence is 15 residues long. V was clipped by 5 bases and J by 2 bases; unmatched bases: 7. The germline V gene has CDR1 SEHNR and CDR2 FQNEAQ (reference sequence). Here the CDR3 reads CASSSVGTGTYEQYF. CDR3 coding DNA: TGTGCCAGCAGCAGTGTCGGGACAGGGACCTACGAGCAGTACTTC.

The chain is built from TRBV6-5 and TRBJ2-7; D is perhaps TRBD1 or TRBD2 (5 bases each). Trimming removed 5 bases from V and 9 bases from J, with 14 bases in between. Germline lookup yields CDR1 MNHEY and CDR2 SVGAGI. The CDR3 is 12 amino acids. DNA for the CDR3: TGTGCCAGCAGTCCCACGGGGCTCGGGCAGTACTTC. This sequence encodes CASSPTGLGQYF.

As for this clonotype: This may be a read error, as it is one base from a much larger clone. The chain is built from TRBV29-1 and TRBJ2-1; D call uncertain. The CDR3 runs to 13 residues. The germline CDR1 and CDR2 sequences are SQVTM and ANQGSEA. The CDR3 sequence is CSAEPGFSNEQFF. The CDR3, as DNA: TGCAGCGCTGAACCAGGTTTTAGCAATGAGCAGTTCTTC.

As for this clonotype: Given a much more abundant clone one base away, this may be a read error. The chain is built from TRBV20-1 and TRBJ1-6; D unresolved. Germline CDR1 reads DFQATT; CDR2 reads SNEGSKA (reference sequence). The CDR3 consists of 13 residues. This CDR3 is CGAKSGLDSPLHF. For the CDR3, the DNA is TGCGGTGCTAAATCTGGGTTGGATTCACCCCTCCACTTT.

This clonotype was picked up a small number of times. The chain combines TRBV27 with TRBJ1-2, with a possible D match to TRBD1 (6 bases). CDR3 length: 14 amino acids. The germline V gene encodes CDR1 MNHEY and CDR2 SMNVEV (reference sequence). Trimming stripped 5 bases from V and 8 bases from J, with 18 bases between. CDR3 bases: TGTGCCAGCAGTAGAAACCAGGGGACCGGCGGCTACACCTTC. Its translation: CASSRNQGTGGYTF.

In this sample, this clonotype turned up a few times. The J gene is TRBJ2-7, the V gene TRBV20-1; D might be TRBD1 (5 bases). This CDR3 is 12 amino acids long. The germline CDR1 and CDR2 sequences are DFQATT and SNEGSKA (reference sequence). V dropped 4 bases and J dropped 0 bases, with 7 bases sitting between them. CDR3 in amino acids: CSAKTVSYEQYF. The CDR3 nucleotides are TGCAGTGCTAAGACAGTCTCCTACGAGCAGTACTTC.

This sequence joins TRBV2 and TRBJ2-1; D perhaps matches TRBD2 (5 bases). The germline V gene has CDR1 SNHLY and CDR2 FYNNEI. The V and J ends lost 9 bases and 0 bases respectively, with 12 bases between them. This CDR3 contains 14 residues. The CDR3 DNA reads TGTGCCAGTTCGGTAGCGCTCTCCTACAATGAGCAGTTCTTC. Amino acids: CASSVALSYNEQFF.

This clonotype has more than one count but fewer than ten. This sequence joins TRBV28 and TRBJ2-7; 9 bases map to TRBD2. The CDR3 extends over 14 amino acids. V shed 7 bases, J shed 3 bases, and the junction held 7 bases outside the gene matches. Per the germline V gene, CDR1 is MDHEN and CDR2 is SYDVKM. As DNA, the CDR3 is TGTGCCAGCATCTCGGTTAGCGGGAGCTACGAGCAGTACTTC. This gives the protein CASISVSGSYEQYF.

The chain uses TRBV30 and TRBJ1-2, with a weak D call TRBD1 (5 bases). V lost 0 bases and J lost 8, with 19 bases in between. Per germline, CDR1 GTSNPN and CDR2 SVGIG (reference sequence). This CDR3 spans 15 amino acids. The CDR3 nucleotides read TGTGCCTGGAGTGTAGACCCGGGGACCAACTGGGGCTACACCTTC. Translated, it gives CAWSVDPGTNWGYTF.

The gene calls are TRBV3-1 and TRBJ2-6; 7 bases are shared with TRBD1. The germline V gene encodes CDR1 LGHDT and CDR2 YNNKEL (reference sequence). V was clipped by 8 bases and J by 8 bases; unmatched bases: 9. The CDR3 covers 14 residues. The chain's CDR3 is CASCAQGKTNVLTF. Written as DNA, the CDR3 is TGTGCCAGCTGTGCACAGGGGAAAACCAACGTCCTGACTTTC.

As to this clonotype: One junction end does not reproduce the germline sequence, and a read error may be involved. The chain uses TRBV27 and TRBJ2-7; 8 nucleotides line up with TRBD1. The length of the CDR3 is 14 residues. Looked up from germline, CDR1 is MNHEY and CDR2 is SMNVEV (reference sequence). The CDR3 is CASSPGGQTYKQYF. The DNA for the CDR3 is TGTGCCAGCAGTCCAGGGGGCCAAACCTACAAGCAGTACTTC.

The sample holds a few counts of this clonotype. V and J are TRBV28 and TRBJ2-7; D possibly matches TRBD1 or TRBD2 (5 bases each). Per the germline V gene, CDR1 is MDHEN and CDR2 is SYDVKM. The V end was cut by 4 bases, the J end by 5 bases, with 12 bases between. The CDR3 is made up of 13 amino acids. The CDR3 DNA follows: TGTGCCAGCAGTTCCGGGACGAAAAACGAGCAGTACTTC. Translating gives CASSSGTKNEQYF. Supplemented by reference TRBV28 and TRBJ2-7, the full variable domain reads DVKVTQSSRYLVKRTGEKVFLECVQDMDHENMFWYRQDPGLGLRLIYFSYDVKMKEKGDIPEGYSVSREKKERFSLILESASTNQTSMYLCASSSGTKNEQYFGPGTRLTVT.

In its sample, this clonotype was seen many times. The V and J genes are TRBV20-1 and TRBJ2-7; 7 bases are a match to TRBD1. Germline CDR1 DFQATT, CDR2 SNEGSKA (reference sequence). V shed 5 bases, J shed 0 bases, and the junction held 4 bases outside the gene matches. The CDR3 consists of 13 residues. The CDR3 DNA is TGCAGTGCTCGGACAGGACTCTCCTACGAGCAGTACTTC. Amino acid sequence: CSARTGLSYEQYF.

The J gene is TRBJ2-1, the V gene TRBV12-3 or TRBV12-4; D uncertain. The CDR3 sequence is 13 residues long. The germline V and J ends were trimmed by 6 bases and 3 bases, with 9 bases remaining between them. The chain's CDR3 is CASSPSIYNEQFF. In nucleotides, the CDR3 is TGTGCCAGCAGCCCCTCTATCTACAATGAGCAGTTCTTC.

This clonotype has a handful of counts. This chain links TRBV12-3 or TRBV12-4 with TRBJ1-2, with a tentative D call TRBD1 (5 bases). Trimming cost V 5 bases and J 2 bases, with 15 bases left between them. The CDR3 spans 15 residues. The CDR3 sequence is CASSQTPGGNYGYTF. In DNA form, the CDR3 reads TGTGCCAGCAGTCAAACCCCGGGGGGAAACTATGGCTACACCTTC.